Shown below are 22 T cell receptor beta chains from a single sample sequenced in a study of shared clonotypes between healthy human individuals. The assay was immunoSEQ multiplex PCR, and TCRdb's table has in-frame clones only and misses some. This table holds about half a million clones, about four fifths found once. The sample consisted of PBMCs. Receptors originate from a woman aged 40 to 50 in good health. Some clones in this sample may be carry-over from other donors' samples.

This chain uses TRBV7-9 with TRBJ2-7; possibly TRBD2 for D (5 bases). Between the trimmed V and J ends, which lost 3 bases and 2 bases, there was a span of 8 bases. The CDR3 is 13 residues long. Germline loops: CDR1 SEHNR, CDR2 FQNEAQ (reference sequence). CDR3 loop: CASSFSGAYEQYF. CDR3 in DNA: TGTGCCAGCAGCTTCTCCGGGGCCTACGAGCAGTACTTC.

This chain's CDR3 is CASSSNPLDTQYF. The CDR3 DNA is TGTGCCAGCAGCTCAAACCCCCTAGATACGCAGTATTTT. The chain has TRBV7-3 and TRBJ2-3; D is undetermined. Germline V gene sequence: CDR1 SGHTA, CDR2 FQGTGA. This CDR3 region has 13 residues. V lost 4 bases and J 5 bases, leaving 10 bases between the germline ends.

The J gene is TRBJ2-5, the V gene TRBV5-4; the match to TRBD2 covers 12 bases. Germline CDR1 SGHNT, CDR2 YYREEE (reference sequence). J was trimmed by 2 bases and V by 3 bases; bases with no gene match: 5. The CDR3 runs 16 residues. CDR3 sequence reads: CASSSLTSGSQETQYF. The CDR3 region has the DNA TGTGCCAGCAGCTCTCTGACTAGCGGGAGTCAAGAGACCCAGTACTTC.

This clone is a singleton in its sample. V and J are TRBV20-1 and TRBJ1-2; D unresolved. This CDR3 is built from 11 residues. Germline CDR1 reads DFQATT; CDR2 reads SNEGSKA (reference sequence). The V end was cut by 5 bases, the J end by 4 bases, with 8 bases between. The chain's CDR3 is CSAYHSYGYTF. DNA of the CDR3: TGCAGTGCTTACCACAGCTATGGCTACACCTTC.

CDR3 DNA sequence: TGTGCCAGCAGCGCGGGACTAGCGGATCACTACGAGCAGTACTTC. Its translation is CASSAGLADHYEQYF. The chain uses TRBV9 and TRBJ2-7; TRBD2 aligns across 11 bases. This CDR3 comprises 15 residues. From germline, CDR1 is SGDLS and CDR2 YYNGEE. Trimming took 3 bases from V and 3 from J; bases not matched to a gene: 5. The full variable domain, with the rest looked up from reference TRBV9 and TRBJ2-7, is DSGVTQTPKHLITATGQRVTLRCSPRSGDLSVYWYQQSLDQGLQFLIQYYNGEERAKGNILERFSAQQFPDLHSELNLSSLELGDSALYFCASSAGLADHYEQYFGPGTRLTVT.

J is TRBJ2-2 and V is TRBV18; TRBD1 aligns across 9 bases. The CDR3 spans 14 residues. Germline V gene lookup returns CDR1 KGHSH and CDR2 LQKENI. V dropped 9 bases and J dropped 6; count of bases not matched to a gene: 8. CDR3 in amino acids: CASSGQGISGELFF. The DNA for the CDR3 is TGTGCCAGTTCCGGACAGGGGATTTCCGGGGAGCTGTTTTTT.

The chain employs TRBV7-9 and TRBJ1-4; tentatively, D is TRBD1 (6 bases). Germline-derived CDR1 and CDR2 are SEHNR and FQNEAQ (reference sequence). CDR3 size: 13 residues. The ends were cut back, 5 bases at V and 10 bases at J, with 14 bases in the middle. The CDR3 protein is CASSLQGLGKLFF. The CDR3 DNA reads TGTGCCAGCAGCCTACAGGGCTTGGGAAAACTGTTTTTT.

The chain employs TRBV5-1 and TRBJ2-7, with D perhaps TRBD1 (6 bases). This CDR3 has 15 amino acids. Per the germline V gene, CDR1 is SGHRS and CDR2 is YFSETQ. V dropped 0 bases and J dropped 2 bases, with 12 bases sitting between them. CDR3 nucleotides: TGCGCCAGCAGCTTGGGGACAGTCATAGCCTACGAGCAGTACTTC. Its protein is CASSLGTVIAYEQYF.

The chain joins TRBV6-1 to TRBJ2-3; unclear D gene. The germline V gene has CDR1 MNHNS and CDR2 SASEGT. The V end was cut by 1 base, the J end by 2 bases, with 13 bases between. The CDR3 covers 16 residues. The CDR3 coding sequence is TGTGCCAGCAGTGAAGTTTTCGGCTCAATCACAGATACGCAGTATTTT. Residues: CASSEVFGSITDTQYF.

This chain uses TRBV7-9 with TRBJ2-7, with D unresolved. Trimming took off 4 bases at V and 6 bases at J, with 13 bases between the two ends. Germline V gene sequence: CDR1 SEHNR, CDR2 FQNEAQ (reference sequence). The CDR3 consists of 13 residues. The chain's CDR3 is CASSSRIWAEQYF. CDR3 coding DNA: TGTGCCAGCAGCTCAAGGATTTGGGCCGAGCAGTACTTC.

This clone was recorded many times. The chain is built from TRBV6-4 and TRBJ2-3; 7 nucleotides match TRBD1. Germline CDR1 reads MRHNA; CDR2 reads SNTAGT. The V gene end was trimmed by 2 bases and the J gene end by 2 bases; junction bases not matched to a gene: 1. The CDR3 extends over 14 amino acids. The CDR3 loop is CASSDGQATDTQYF. CDR3 sequence (DNA): TGTGCCAGCAGTGACGGACAGGCCACAGATACGCAGTATTTT.

The V and J genes are TRBV7-9 and TRBJ2-7; 8 positions match TRBD2. Germline trimming cut 1 base from V and 7 bases from J; bases unmatched to any gene: 9. The CDR3 loop spans 15 amino acids. From germline, CDR1 is SEHNR and CDR2 FQNEAQ (reference sequence). For the CDR3, the DNA is TGTGCCAGCAGCTTAGTGGCGGGAGGTCTCAGGGAGCAGTACTTC. Its translation is CASSLVAGGLREQYF. The full variable domain, its missing parts supplied by reference TRBV7-9 and TRBJ2-7, is DTGVSQNPRHKITKRGQNVTFRCDPISEHNRLYWYRQTLGQGPEFLTYFQNEAQLEKSRLLSDRFSAERPKGSFSTLEIQRTEQGDSAMYLCASSLVAGGLREQYFGPGTRLTVT.

CDR3 residues: CASGLVMSPGGFGELFF. The CDR3 nucleotides read TGTGCTAGTGGTTTGGTAATGTCCCCGGGGGGGTTCGGGGAGCTGTTTTTT. The gene calls are TRBV12-5 and TRBJ2-2; 8 bases map to TRBD2. The CDR3 sequence is 17 residues long. The germline CDR1 and CDR2 sequences are LGHNT and FRNRAP. Trimming removed 0 bases from V and 7 bases from J; junction bases left unmatched: 10. The full variable domain, completed using reference TRBV12-5 and TRBJ2-2, is DARVTQTPRHKVTEMGQEVTMRCQPILGHNTVFWYRQTMMQGLELLAYFRNRAPLDDSGMPKDRFSAEMPDATLATLKIQPSEPRDSAVYFCASGLVMSPGGFGELFFGEGSRLTVL.

In the case of this clone: Relative to the germline gene, one junction end is altered; a read error may explain this. The same CDR3 is also encoded by other DNA sequences in this sample. The chain employs TRBV5-1 and TRBJ1-1; D is unclear. The CDR3 consists of 13 residues. Germline V gene lookup returns CDR1 SGHRS and CDR2 YFSETQ. The CDR3 spells CASSLSMGTEAFF. The CDR3 DNA follows: TGCGCCAGCAGCTTGAGTATGGGCACTGAGGCTTTCTTT.

Worth noting for this clone: Different DNA sequences within this sample yield the same CDR3. This chain joins TRBV9 and TRBJ2-2, with a tentative D call TRBD2 (6 bases). This CDR3 has 14 amino acids. Trimming removed 2 bases from V and 1 base from J, with 6 bases in between. Looked up from germline, CDR1 is SGDLS and CDR2 is YYNGEE. CDR3 nucleotide sequence: TGTGCCAGCAGCGTCGGGGGGAACACCGGGGAGCTGTTTTTT. As protein: CASSVGGNTGELFF.

V and J are TRBV4-3 and TRBJ1-2; the D gene is possibly TRBD1 (5 bases). Trimming shortened V by 0 bases and J by 2 bases, and 13 bases separated the two germline ends. CDR3 size: 16 residues. Germline V gives CDR1 LGHNA, CDR2 YSLEER. The CDR3 here is CASSQDPSWGNYGYTF. The CDR3, as DNA: TGCGCCAGCAGCCAAGATCCCTCGTGGGGCAACTATGGCTACACCTTC.

The V and J genes are TRBV7-6 and TRBJ2-7; 9 positions match TRBD1. The CDR3 spans 16 residues. The V and J ends lost 1 base and 5 bases, in that order; junction bases with no gene match: 9. The germline V gene encodes CDR1 SGHVS and CDR2 FNYEAQ. CDR3 coding DNA: TGTGCCAGCAGCTTAGACCCCGGACAGGGGATCCACGAGCAGTACTTC. Translated, it gives CASSLDPGQGIHEQYF.

V and J are TRBV7-6 and TRBJ1-5, with 8 bases lining up with TRBD1. The CDR3 spans 14 residues. Per germline, CDR1 SGHVS and CDR2 FNYEAQ. V lost 4 bases and J lost 2; bases outside the gene matches: 1. CDR3 bases: TGTGCCAGCAGCTCGGACAGGGGCAATCAGCCCCAGCATTTT. Amino acids: CASSSDRGNQPQHF.

CDR3 loop: CASSFGARTGTYSGNTIYF. The CDR3 nucleotides read TGTGCCAGCAGCTTCGGGGCTCGGACAGGGACCTACTCTGGAAACACCATATATTTT. The chain links TRBV5-5 to TRBJ1-3; TRBD1 matches 8 bases. The CDR3 loop spans 19 amino acids. J lost 0 bases, V lost 2 bases, and 13 bases had no gene match. In germline, CDR1 is SGHKS, CDR2 YYEKEE (reference sequence). Together with reference TRBV5-5 and TRBJ1-3, the CDR3 gives the full variable domain: DAGVTQSPTHLIKTRGQQVTLRCSPISGHKSVSWYQQVLGQGPQFIFQYYEKEERGRGNFPDRFSARQFPNYSSELNVNALLLGDSALYLCASSFGARTGTYSGNTIYFGEGSWLTVV.

This chain links TRBV9 with TRBJ2-3; 14 nucleotides align to TRBD2. V lost 0 bases and J lost 1; bases outside the gene matches: 4. The CDR3 loop spans 18 amino acids. CDR1 and CDR2 from the germline V gene are SGDLS and YYNGEE. CDR3 coding DNA: TGTGCCAGCAGCGTAGGGGGACTAGCGGGAGACGGCACAGATACGCAGTATTTT. This gives the protein CASSVGGLAGDGTDTQYF.

The chain is built from TRBV2 and TRBJ2-6, with 10 bases identical to TRBD1. The J segment lost 0 bases and the V segment lost 8 bases, leaving 7 bases of the junction unmatched. Germline assignment: CDR1 SNHLY and CDR2 FYNNEI. The CDR3 is made up of 17 amino acids. The CDR3 spells CASGGTGERSGANVLTF. CDR3 coding DNA: TGTGCCAGCGGGGGGACAGGGGAACGCTCTGGGGCCAACGTCCTGACTTTC.

Regarding this clone: Other DNA sequences of this sample code for an identical CDR3. The rearrangement joins TRBV11-2 to TRBJ2-7; TRBD2 aligns across 8 bases. The germline V gene has CDR1 SGHAT and CDR2 FQNNGV. This CDR3 region has 14 residues. Trimming removed 5 bases from V and 4 bases from J; junction bases left unmatched: 7. This CDR3 is CASSLGLGLYEQYF. CDR3 sequence (DNA): TGTGCCAGCAGCCTGGGACTAGGATTATACGAGCAGTACTTC.